Here is one T cell receptor (beta chain) with its context. Its antigen remains unidentified. The CDR3 consists of 16 residues. The germline V gene has CDR1 SGHAT and CDR2 FQNNGV. V shed 3 bases and J 6 bases; nucleotides not matched to a gene: 13. The authors ran a second PCR of 7 to 11 cycles using a sample-barcoded 5' primer and a J-beta primer mix. TCRdb analysed the 5' RACE reads with MiXCR anew, one entry per CDR3 protein. The sample carries approximately 800,000 distinct CDR3 sequences, around 62% recorded once. The sample comes from a study of blood T cells in healthy people across ages. Study results and limitations: Lack of knowledge of donor CMV status possibly confounded expanded clonotype changes. Per-million-T-cell TCR beta diversity fell roughly linearly with age.

The sequencing input was blood. The chain recombines TRBV11-2 with TRBJ1-2; TRBD1 aligns across 7 bases. This sequence was found in a young man in good health. CDR3 loop: CASSFRGPDREDGYTF. The CDR3 bases are TGTGCCAGCAGCTTTAGGGGACCAGACAGGGAAGATGGCTACACCTTC.